Below are 5 T cell receptor beta chains sequenced from a single sample in a study of cytomegalovirus exposure and HLA in healthy donors (dated 2017 in TCRdb). Library creation used the immunoSEQ multiplex PCR assay. A mixture of 60 forward primers for TCR Vbeta segments and 13 reverse primers for TCR Jbeta segments was used in the multiplex PCR. This is the immuneACCESS table as TCRdb keeps it, with only in-frame sequences that have V and J called. A part of the clones is gone; compared with another copy, unresolved V genes explain less than half, and the rest is unexplained. Within this sample are over 150,000 clones, with 65% to 85% of them counted one time only. The biggest ten clones account for approximately 2.2% of the sample. Sequences were obtained from PBMCs. Receptors were obtained from a male donor in good health and CMV-seronegative.

This clone is a singleton in its sample. V gene TRBV7-3 combines with J gene TRBJ1-2, with 7 bases lining up with TRBD1. CDR3 length equals 13 residues. V lost 4 bases, J lost 6 bases, and 5 bases stayed unmatched. Germline V gene lookup returns CDR1 SGHTA and CDR2 FQGTGA. CDR3 in amino acids: CASSSPGTDGYTF. The CDR3 DNA is TGTGCCAGCAGCTCCCCTGGGACAGATGGCTACACCTTC.

This clone showed up just once. The gene calls are TRBV28 and TRBJ1-2, with no clear D. The CDR3 covers 13 residues. The germline V and J ends were trimmed by 5 bases and 4 bases, with 11 bases remaining between them. The germline gives CDR1 MDHEN, CDR2 SYDVKM. In DNA, the CDR3 is TGTGCCAGCAGTCCCGGGAGTCCCTATGGCTACACCTTC. Protein product: CASSPGSPYGYTF.

The chain uses TRBV6-5 and TRBJ1-2; 10 bases map to TRBD1. This CDR3 has 14 residues. V shed 5 bases and J 12 bases; nucleotides not matched to a gene: 12. Per the germline V gene, CDR1 is MNHEY and CDR2 is SVGAGI. The CDR3 loop reads CASSRSGTGVRHTF. The DNA of the CDR3 is TGTGCCAGCAGTCGATCCGGGACAGGGGTCCGCCACACCTTC.

The V and J genes are TRBV25-1 and TRBJ1-1; D might be TRBD1 (5 bases). Trimming left V 3 bases short and J 4 bases short, with 15 bases between. The CDR3 is made up of 15 amino acids. Germline assignment: CDR1 MGHDK and CDR2 SYGVNS. The CDR3 spells CASSDIVGGTTEAFF. In nucleotides, the CDR3 is TGTGCCAGCAGTGACATCGTCGGGGGAACCACTGAAGCTTTCTTT.

This clone has a handful of counts. This chain's CDR3 is CASSSRGGRNEKLFF. CDR3 sequence (DNA): TGTGCCAGCAGCAGTCGGGGGGGAAGAAATGAAAAACTGTTTTTT. The chain links TRBV7-2 to TRBJ1-4; a possible D gene is TRBD1 (5 bases). The CDR3 consists of 15 residues. The V gene lost 5 bases and the J gene lost 5 bases, with 15 bases spanning the gap. Germline V gene lookup returns CDR1 SGHTA and CDR2 FQGNSA.